The following is a T cell receptor beta chain sequence with its context. Its antigen is unidentified. Repertoires were generated with immunoSEQ multiplex PCR, while TCRdb's copy carries only in-frame clones and drops some. This sample has 100,000 to 150,000 clones, with 89% found just once. This sample is drawn from a study of cytomegalovirus exposure and HLA in healthy donors. About the study: The use of the same platform for the 100 to 150 validation repertoires and the roughly 680 first-cohort repertoires was reported by a later analysis. Study-level points and caveats: The study flagged fewer than 200 TCR beta chains as cytomegalovirus-associated. Diagnosis of cytomegalovirus status made by the classifier reportedly showed high specificity and sensitivity.

CDR1 and CDR2 from the germline V gene are SGHAT and FQDESV (reference sequence). The CDR3 consists of 13 residues. Trimming removed 5 bases from V and 5 bases from J; junction bases left unmatched: 5. The source is a man aged 25 to 40 in good health and CMV-seronegative. The chain has TRBV11-1 and TRBJ2-7, with 8 bases lining up with TRBD1. The sequenced sample was PBMCs. CDR3 sequence (DNA): TGTGCCAGCAGCCACCGGACAGGGAACGAGCAGTACTTC. Translation: CASSHRTGNEQYF.